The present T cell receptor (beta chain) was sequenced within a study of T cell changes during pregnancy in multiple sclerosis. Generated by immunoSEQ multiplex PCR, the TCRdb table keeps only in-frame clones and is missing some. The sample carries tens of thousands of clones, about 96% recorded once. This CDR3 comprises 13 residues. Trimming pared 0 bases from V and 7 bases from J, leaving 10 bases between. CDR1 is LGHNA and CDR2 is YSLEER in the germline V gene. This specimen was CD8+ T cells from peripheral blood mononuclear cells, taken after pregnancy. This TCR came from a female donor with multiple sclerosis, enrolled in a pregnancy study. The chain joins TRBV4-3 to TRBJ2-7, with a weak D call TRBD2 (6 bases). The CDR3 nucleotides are TGCGCCAGCAGCCAAGACCGGGGGTGGGAGCAGTACTTC. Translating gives CASSQDRGWEQYF.